Listed here are 22 T cell receptor beta chains from one sample, sequenced in a study of glioma-infiltrating T cells. The iRepertoire nested amplicon-rescue multiplex PCR amplified TCR alpha and beta CDR3s from RNA. From the multiplex PCR reads, TCRdb called clonotypes with MiXCR, one entry per CDR3 protein. The repertoire has about 12,000 distinct CDR3 sequences, about a quarter of them found once; the top ten carry approximately 42%. The specimen was glioma tissue, nonneoplastic brain tissue, or PBMCs (not recorded which). Receptor source: a human donor with low-grade glioma or glioblastoma, undergoing nonglioma brain surgery, or in good health (not recorded which).

The V gene is TRBV29-1, the J gene TRBJ2-3; unclear D gene. This CDR3 has 11 residues. V was shortened by 4 bases and J by 4 bases, with 6 bases between the two germline ends. Germline values: CDR1 SQVTM, CDR2 ANQGSEA. The CDR3 is CSVVLADTQYF. CDR3 sequence (DNA): TGCAGCGTTGTGTTGGCAGATACGCAGTATTTT.

This chain links TRBV18 with TRBJ2-1; perhaps TRBD2 as D (5 bases). The germline V and J ends were trimmed by 4 bases and 0 bases, with 13 bases remaining between them. This CDR3 is built from 16 residues. The germline V gene has CDR1 KGHSH and CDR2 LQKENI. CDR3 amino acids: CASSRRGRSSYNEQFF. Here the CDR3 DNA reads TGTGCCAGCTCACGGCGAGGGCGGAGCTCCTACAATGAGCAGTTCTTC.

This clonotype occurred a few times. The rearrangement joins TRBV5-1 to TRBJ1-1, with D hard to call. Germline V gives CDR1 SGHRS, CDR2 YFSETQ. V was clipped by 0 bases and J by 10 bases, with 7 bases between them. The CDR3 consists of 11 residues. In DNA form, the CDR3 reads TGCGCCAGCAGCTTGGGACAAGTAGCTTTCTTT. Protein: CASSLGQVAFF.

This clonotype was found many times. This sequence joins TRBV6-1 and TRBJ2-7, with 13 bases that match TRBD2. J was trimmed by 6 bases and V by 2 bases; bases with no gene match: 7. The germline V gene has CDR1 MNHNS and CDR2 SASEGT. This CDR3 spans 16 amino acids. The CDR3 spells CASSERVGTSGIEQYF. The DNA for the CDR3 is TGTGCCAGCAGTGAACGGGTCGGGACTAGCGGGATCGAGCAGTACTTC.

This clonotype was counted at least ten times. This sequence joins TRBV7-9 and TRBJ2-1, with 16 bases that match TRBD2. The CDR3 sequence is 19 residues long. Unmatched junction bases numbered 14, after V lost 5 bases and J lost 7 bases. Germline CDR1 is SEHNR and CDR2 is FQNEAQ (reference sequence). CDR3 nucleotide sequence: TGTGCCAGCAGCCACACCGGGACTAGCGGGAGGGCCGTACAGAATGAGCAGTTCTTC. Residues: CASSHTGTSGRAVQNEQFF.

The rearrangement uses TRBV5-1 and TRBJ2-7; 9 bases are shared with TRBD2. J was trimmed by 4 bases and V by 0 bases; bases with no gene match: 5. Germline assignment: CDR1 SGHRS and CDR2 YFSETQ. This CDR3 has 15 residues. This CDR3 reads CASSLEASGNYEQYF. The CDR3 bases are TGCGCCAGCAGCTTGGAGGCTAGCGGGAATTACGAGCAGTACTTC. Drawing the rest from reference TRBV5-1 and TRBJ2-7, the complete variable domain is KAGVTQTPRYLIKTRGQQVTLSCSPISGHRSVSWYQQTPGQGLQFLFEYFSETQRNKGNFPGRFSGRQFSNSRSEMNVSTLELGDSALYLCASSLEASGNYEQYFGPGTRLTVT.

In this sample, this clonotype turned up many times. The genes are TRBV4-2 and TRBJ2-7; D is perhaps TRBD2 (5 bases). This CDR3 has 16 amino acids. Germline V gene lookup returns CDR1 LGHNA and CDR2 YNFKEQ. Trimming stripped 0 bases from V and 2 bases from J, with 14 bases between. CDR3 region: CASSQEYRDRAYEQYF. The CDR3 DNA sequence: TGTGCCAGCAGCCAAGAATATCGGGATCGTGCCTACGAGCAGTACTTC.

Concerning this clonotype itself: Given a much more abundant clone one base away, this may be a read error. The chain is built from TRBV4-1 and TRBJ1-1; TRBD1 is a possible D gene (5 bases). Per germline, CDR1 MGHRA and CDR2 YSYEKL. This CDR3 has 15 residues. The CDR3 nucleotides are TGCGCCAGCAGCCAAGATTTTGGCAGGGTCACTGAAGCTTCCTTT. It codes for CASSQDFGRVTEASF.

In this sample, this clonotype turned up many times. The chain combines TRBV20-1 with TRBJ2-2, with D possibly being TRBD1 (6 bases). The germline V gene has CDR1 DFQATT and CDR2 SNEGSKA (reference sequence). The CDR3 has 14 amino acids. Trimming removed 4 bases at V and 1 base at J, with 10 bases between. The CDR3 DNA sequence: TGCAGTGCTAAGAAGACAGGGAACACCGGGGAGCTGTTTTTT. Translation gives CSAKKTGNTGELFF.

This clonotype was recorded many times. This chain connects TRBV18 to TRBJ1-1; the D gene is possibly TRBD1 (5 bases). The CDR3 extends over 11 amino acids. Germline V gene data show CDR1 as KGHSH and CDR2 as LQKENI. V lost 4 bases and J lost 10, with 10 bases in between. Written as DNA, the CDR3 is TGTGCCAGCTCACTACAGGACCGAGCTTTCTTT. Translating gives CASSLQDRAFF. The full variable domain, its missing parts supplied by reference TRBV18 and TRBJ1-1, is NAGVMQNPRHLVRRRGQEARLRCSPMKGHSHVYWYRQLPEEGLKFMVYLQKENIIDESGMPKERFSAEFPKEGPSILRIQQVVRGDSAAYFCASSLQDRAFFGQGTRLTVV.

This clonotype came up many times. The chain is built from TRBV28 and TRBJ2-3, with D perhaps TRBD2 (6 bases). The CDR3 is made up of 14 amino acids. V was shortened by 3 bases and J by 4 bases, with 11 bases between the two germline ends. Germline-derived CDR1 and CDR2 are MDHEN and SYDVKM. CDR3 bases: TGTGCCAGCAGTTTCCATGGAGGGGCAGATACGCAGTATTTT. Protein product: CASSFHGGADTQYF. Combining the CDR3 with reference TRBV28 and TRBJ2-3 gives the whole variable domain DVKVTQSSRYLVKRTGEKVFLECVQDMDHENMFWYRQDPGLGLRLIYFSYDVKMKEKGDIPEGYSVSREKKERFSLILESASTNQTSMYLCASSFHGGADTQYFGPGTRLTVL.

This clonotype is deemed medium-sized. CDR3 sequence: CASSQGNLEAFF. The CDR3 bases are TGTGCCAGCAGCCAAGGAAATCTTGAAGCTTTCTTT. V is TRBV3-1 and J is TRBJ1-1; D gene ambiguous. V was clipped by 1 base and J by 7 bases, with 7 bases between them. Per the germline V gene, CDR1 is LGHDT and CDR2 is YNNKEL (reference sequence). The CDR3 sequence is 12 residues long.

There are many counts of this clonotype. The V gene is TRBV6-1, the J gene TRBJ1-1; D is ambiguous. This CDR3 region has 10 residues. Germline CDR1 MNHNS, CDR2 SASEGT. V was shortened by 10 bases and J by 4 bases, with 7 bases between the two germline ends. The CDR3 is CATGRTEAFF. CDR3 in DNA: TGTGCCACCGGCCGCACTGAAGCTTTCTTT.

This clonotype was counted ten times or more. The chain uses TRBV20-1 and TRBJ1-1; D remains unclear. Trimming pared 0 bases from V and 5 bases from J, leaving 16 bases between. This CDR3 has 15 residues. Germline CDR1 and CDR2: DFQATT and SNEGSKA (reference sequence). The CDR3 coding sequence is TGCAGTGCTAGAGAAAATAGAGGGCTTGGGACTGAAGCTTTCTTT. Protein sequence: CSARENRGLGTEAFF.

Relative to its sample, this clonotype is medium-sized. The rearrangement links TRBV20-1 to TRBJ1-5; TRBD1 is a possible D gene (5 bases). V was cut by 0 bases and J by 0 bases, with 9 bases left in between. This CDR3 spans 15 amino acids. Germline V gene data show CDR1 as DFQATT and CDR2 as SNEGSKA (reference sequence). The CDR3 bases are TGCAGTGCTAGAGATCGGGGGGATAGCAATCAGCCCCAGCATTTT. Encoded protein: CSARDRGDSNQPQHF.

The V gene is TRBV30, the J gene TRBJ1-3; no definite D call. The germline V gene encodes CDR1 GTSNPN and CDR2 SVGIG (reference sequence). The CDR3 is made up of 13 amino acids. V was shortened by 0 bases and J by 4 bases, with 7 bases between the two germline ends. This CDR3 reads CAWSVRSGNTIYF. CDR3 nucleotides: TGTGCCTGGAGTGTAAGGTCCGGAAACACCATATATTTT.

The rearrangement uses TRBV7-9 and TRBJ1-2; D gene unclear. V gave up 3 bases and J gave up 0 bases, with 11 bases separating them. This CDR3 region has 15 residues. From germline, CDR1 is SEHNR and CDR2 FQNEAQ (reference sequence). CDR3 sequence: CASSLNVRTNYGYTF. In DNA form, the CDR3 reads TGTGCCAGCAGCTTGAATGTACGGACTAACTATGGCTACACCTTC.

This clonotype came up a few times. The V and J genes are TRBV2 and TRBJ2-7; no reliable D call. Germline V gene sequence: CDR1 SNHLY, CDR2 FYNNEI. The CDR3 sequence is 10 residues long. Trimming stripped 9 bases from V and 7 bases from J, with 10 bases between. CDR3 in DNA: TGTGCCAGTACATCTTTGGAGCAGTACTTC. Its translation is CASTSLEQYF.

The J gene is TRBJ1-6, the V gene TRBV9, with 8 bases identical to TRBD1. The CDR3 extends over 15 amino acids. With V trimmed by 4 bases and J by 4 bases, 4 bases remained unmatched. Germline V gives CDR1 SGDLS, CDR2 YYNGEE. The CDR3 bases are TGTGCCAGCAGCACCCGGACAGGGTATAATTCACCCCTCCACTTT. Its protein product is CASSTRTGYNSPLHF.

This clonotype is medium-sized within its sample. This rearrangement joins TRBV6-1 to TRBJ2-1; TRBD1 matches 7 bases. The germline V gene has CDR1 MNHNS and CDR2 SASEGT. The CDR3 is 14 amino acids. The V and J ends lost 4 bases and 5 bases, in that order; junction bases with no gene match: 5. CDR3 region: CASSATGAHNEQFF. The CDR3 DNA is TGTGCCAGCAGTGCTACAGGGGCCCACAATGAGCAGTTCTTC.

This chain uses TRBV12-3 or TRBV12-4 with TRBJ1-5; 7 nucleotides match TRBD1. The CDR3 sequence is 15 residues long. Trimming removed 4 bases from V and 0 bases from J; junction bases left unmatched: 3. The CDR3 DNA sequence: TGTGCCAGCAGTTCGACAGGGTATAGCAATCAGCCCCAGCATTTT. It codes for CASSSTGYSNQPQHF.

J is TRBJ1-2 and V is TRBV6-1; 8 positions match TRBD1. V lost 2 bases, J lost 8 bases, and 22 bases stayed unmatched. The CDR3 consists of 19 residues. The V gene's germline CDR1 is MNHNS and CDR2 SASEGT. The CDR3 sequence: CASSEYSSTGVFRGGGYTF. The DNA for the CDR3 is TGTGCCAGCAGTGAATATAGCTCGACAGGGGTATTTCGAGGTGGGGGCTACACCTTC.